Listed here are 27 T cell receptor beta chains from one sample, sequenced in a study of blood T cells in healthy people across ages (dated by TCRdb to 2013 to 2016). Receptor libraries were prepared by 5' RACE. Sequencing instrument: Illumina HiSeq 2500. A second roughly 7 to 11 cycle PCR used a sample-barcoded 5' primer and a J-beta primer mix. Using fastp at Q25 and MiXCR, TCRdb reprocessed the public reads and kept productive beta chains. Each CDR3 protein appears once, grouped with its most common genes and DNA. This sample lists around 1,700,000 distinct CDR3 sequences; roughly 28% were detected once. Over 7% of the sample is held by the ten biggest clonotypes. The specimen sequenced was blood. The receptors were gathered from a woman in her 30s in good health.

V gene TRBV24-1 combines with J gene TRBJ2-4; no clear D gene. The germline CDR1 and CDR2 sequences are KGHDR and SFDVKD. Trimming removed 7 bases at V and 6 bases at J, with 9 bases between. This CDR3 has 12 residues. The CDR3 is CATSPTGNIQYF. The CDR3 nucleotides are TGTGCCACCAGCCCGACTGGAAACATTCAGTACTTC.

With regard to this clonotype: Given a much more abundant clone one base away, this may be a read error. CDR3 protein: CASSLGGTGTQYV. The CDR3 bases are TGTGCCAGCAGCTTAGGAGGGACAGGGACGCAGTACGTC. This chain joins TRBV7-6 and TRBJ2-7, with 9 bases identical to TRBD1. The CDR3 sequence is 13 residues long. The germline V gene encodes CDR1 SGHVS and CDR2 FNYEAQ. The V segment lost 1 base and the J segment 9 bases; nucleotides outside the gene matches: 4.

On this clonotype: The junction does not match germline at one end; this may be a read error. This chain connects TRBV6-1 to TRBJ2-5; tentative D call: TRBD1 (6 bases). Per germline, CDR1 MNHNS and CDR2 SASEGT. The CDR3 runs 13 residues. As DNA, the CDR3 is TGTGCCTGCAGTGTCCAGGGGACCGAGACCCAGTACTTC. Its translation: CACSVQGTETQYF.

The rearrangement uses TRBV5-1 and TRBJ2-3, with D perhaps TRBD2 (5 bases). This CDR3 spans 16 amino acids. Trimming stripped 5 bases from V and 4 bases from J, with 20 bases between. CDR1 SGHRS and CDR2 YFSETQ come from the germline V gene. The CDR3 protein is CASRPRTTGSSDTQYF. CDR3 bases: TGCGCCAGCAGACCACGAACTACGGGGTCATCAGATACGCAGTATTTT.

This clonotype was observed a few times. The genes are TRBV2 and TRBJ2-7; TRBD2 might be the D (6 bases). Germline values: CDR1 SNHLY, CDR2 FYNNEI. Trimming removed 4 bases from V and 3 bases from J, with 13 bases in between. The CDR3 is 14 amino acids. The CDR3 DNA reads as TGTGCCAGCAGTGTTTGGCGGGACCTCTACGAGCAGTACTTC. Its translation: CASSVWRDLYEQYF.

The CDR3 nucleotides are TGTGCCAGCAGCTTATCGGCAGGGTCCTATGGCTACACCTTC. It yields the protein CASSLSAGSYGYTF. This chain joins TRBV7-9 and TRBJ1-2; possible D gene TRBD1, 5 bases. Trimming took off 2 bases at V and 4 bases at J, with 11 bases between the two ends. Germline V CDR1 and CDR2: SEHNR, FQNEAQ (reference sequence). The CDR3 extends over 14 amino acids.

This rearrangement joins TRBV6-5 to TRBJ1-2; tentatively, D is TRBD1 (6 bases). The CDR3 loop spans 15 amino acids. Germline V gene sequence: CDR1 MNHEY, CDR2 SVGAGI. Between the trimmed V and J ends, which lost 6 bases and 6 bases, there was a span of 20 bases. The DNA of the CDR3 is TGTGCCAGCAGCAGCCCCCCCTGGACAGATAATGGCTACACCTTC. This sequence encodes CASSSPPWTDNGYTF.

Only a few counts were recorded for this clonotype. The rearrangement joins TRBV3-1 to TRBJ2-1; 11 bases are a match to TRBD2. Germline V CDR1 and CDR2: LGHDT, YNNKEL (reference sequence). The CDR3 runs to 16 residues. V shed 3 bases and J 7 bases; nucleotides not matched to a gene: 8. CDR3 nucleotides: TGTGCCAGCAGCCAGGTAGCGGGGGGGCCTTGGAATGAGCAGTTCTTC. Translation: CASSQVAGGPWNEQFF.

This clonotype was picked up a small number of times. The rearrangement links TRBV5-1 to TRBJ2-2; D remains unclear. Trimming pared 0 bases from V and 3 bases from J, leaving 12 bases between. This CDR3 has 16 amino acids. Germline CDR1 and CDR2: SGHRS and YFSETQ. The CDR3 coding sequence is TGCGCCAGCAGCTTGGGAACCGGCGGATACACCGGGGAGCTGTTTTTT. The encoded protein is CASSLGTGGYTGELFF. Variable domain in full (rest from reference TRBV5-1 and TRBJ2-2): KAGVTQTPRYLIKTRGQQVTLSCSPISGHRSVSWYQQTPGQGLQFLFEYFSETQRNKGNFPGRFSGRQFSNSRSEMNVSTLELGDSALYLCASSLGTGGYTGELFFGEGSRLTVL.

V and J are TRBV2 and TRBJ2-7; D not certain. The J call may be wrong; the DNA end is better matched by TRBJ2-5. The germline gives CDR1 SNHLY, CDR2 FYNNEI. This CDR3 is 12 amino acids long. CDR3 sequence: CARSSDPETQYF. The CDR3 nucleotides read TGTGCCAGATCCAGTGATCCAGAGACCCAGTACTTC.

This clonotype was detected a few times. This chain uses TRBV7-9 with TRBJ2-1, with D possibly matching TRBD2 (6 bases). The CDR3 runs 15 residues. V was cut by 7 bases and J by 7 bases, with 20 bases left in between. Per the germline V gene, CDR1 is SEHNR and CDR2 is FQNEAQ (reference sequence). CDR3 region: CASTTGECAKNEQFF. In DNA form, the CDR3 reads TGTGCCAGCACCACGGGGGAGTGTGCCAAAAATGAGCAGTTCTTC.

The chain couples TRBV9 to TRBJ2-1; possibly TRBD2 for D (7 bases). Per the germline V gene, CDR1 is SGDLS and CDR2 is YYNGEE. Trimming left V 2 bases short and J 8 bases short, with 14 bases between. The CDR3 runs to 14 residues. The CDR3 DNA reads as TGTGCCAGCAGCGTTTCGGGGGGCCTCTATGAGCAGTTCTTC. Translating gives CASSVSGGLYEQFF.

Points on this clonotype: A read error may produce the germline difference seen at one junction end. The chain carries TRBV6-6 and TRBJ1-5; D may be TRBD1 (5 bases). This CDR3 region has 13 residues. CDR1 MNHNY and CDR2 SVGAGI come from the germline V gene (reference sequence). CDR3 DNA sequence: TGTGCCGGCAGTTACGGGGCGGCGAAGCCCCAGCATTTT. It yields the protein CAGSYGAAKPQHF.

Regarding this clonotype: A read error may produce the germline difference seen at one junction end. This chain connects TRBV11-2 to TRBJ1-1; no definite D call. Germline CDR1 SGHAT, CDR2 FQNNGV. The CDR3 has 13 residues. The CDR3 here is CASSPHGNTEAFF. In nucleotides, the CDR3 is TGTGCCAGCAGCCCTCATGGGAACACTGAAGCTTTTTTT.

V and J are TRBV2 and TRBJ2-7; D unclear. Germline V gives CDR1 SNHLY, CDR2 FYNNEI. The CDR3 is made up of 12 amino acids. The V end lost 5 bases, the J end lost 5 bases, and 10 bases lay between the germline ends. The CDR3 DNA is TGTGCCAGCAGTCCTTTCGTGGACGAGCAGTACTTC. Residues: CASSPFVDEQYF.

This clonotype has a count of ten or more. The V and J genes are TRBV5-1 and TRBJ1-5; D unclear. This CDR3 is 15 amino acids long. CDR1 is SGHRS, CDR2 YFSETQ, per germline. V lost 4 bases and J 1 base, leaving 12 bases between the germline ends. The CDR3 region is CASSLDGVSNQPQHF. CDR3 nucleotide sequence: TGCGCCAGCAGCCTCGACGGGGTGAGCAATCAGCCCCAGCATTTT. Full variable domain (rest looked up from reference TRBV5-1 and TRBJ1-5): KAGVTQTPRYLIKTRGQQVTLSCSPISGHRSVSWYQQTPGQGLQFLFEYFSETQRNKGNFPGRFSGRQFSNSRSEMNVSTLELGDSALYLCASSLDGVSNQPQHFGDGTRLSIL.

This clonotype was seen repeatedly, ten times or more. This chain joins TRBV6-2 or TRBV6-3 and TRBJ2-7, with D hard to call. The CDR3 runs 12 residues. V lost 6 bases and J lost 0, with 6 bases in between. Germline CDR1 MNHEY, CDR2 SVGEGT. CDR3 sequence reads: CASSRSSYEQYF. For the CDR3, the DNA is TGTGCCAGCAGCCGTAGCTCCTACGAGCAGTACTTC.

The J gene is TRBJ1-1, the V gene TRBV2; 10 bases are shared with TRBD1. V lost 5 bases to trimming and J lost 0 bases; unmatched junction nucleotides: 6. The CDR3 loop spans 16 amino acids. CDR1 and CDR2 from the germline V gene are SNHLY and FYNNEI. The DNA of the CDR3 is TGTGCCAGCAGTCGGGACAGGGGAGGGGTGAACACTGAAGCTTTCTTT. This translates into CASSRDRGGVNTEAFF.

This clonotype appeared a few times. The junction differs from germline at one of its ends, possibly a read error. The rearrangement joins TRBV20-1 to TRBJ2-1; the D gene is possibly TRBD2 (6 bases). The CDR3 spans 13 residues. Germline CDR1 is DFQATT and CDR2 is SNEGSKA (reference sequence). Here the CDR3 reads CSALRDSNNEQFF. The CDR3 DNA reads TGCAGTGCTCTTCGGGACTCCAACAATGAGCAGTTCTTC.

The V gene is TRBV12-5, the J gene TRBJ2-7, with 10 bases fitting TRBD1. The CDR3 totals 17 residues. Germline-derived CDR1 and CDR2 are LGHNT and FRNRAP. V dropped 2 bases and J dropped 2; count of bases not matched to a gene: 9. The CDR3 loop is CASGLTLGDRGTYEQYF. The DNA for the CDR3 is TGTGCTAGTGGTTTGACCTTGGGGGACAGGGGTACCTACGAGCAGTACTTC.

This clonotype was counted many times. The gene calls are TRBV6-5 and TRBJ2-7, with D possibly called TRBD1 or TRBD2 (5 bases each). The germline V and J ends were trimmed by 5 bases and 4 bases, with 15 bases remaining between them. The germline gives CDR1 MNHEY, CDR2 SVGAGI. The CDR3 contains 14 residues. CDR3 region: CASSPWAGTYEQYF. In DNA form, the CDR3 reads TGTGCCAGCAGTCCTTGGGCAGGGACGTACGAGCAGTACTTC.

V gene TRBV20-1 combines with J gene TRBJ1-6; TRBD1 agrees at 10 bases. With V trimmed by 5 bases and J by 6 bases, 4 bases remained unmatched. The CDR3 covers 14 residues. The germline V gene has CDR1 DFQATT and CDR2 SNEGSKA (reference sequence). The CDR3 spells CSAGQGGGNSPLHF. The CDR3 coding sequence is TGCAGTGCTGGACAGGGGGGGGGTAATTCACCCCTCCACTTT.

This clonotype was detected only a few times. This rearrangement joins TRBV6-2 or TRBV6-3 to TRBJ2-4; a weak D match, TRBD1 (7 bases). Trimming cost V 2 bases and J 7 bases, with 27 bases left between them. The CDR3 totals 19 residues. CDR1 and CDR2 from the germline V gene are MNHEY and SVGEGT. CDR3 in DNA: TGTGCCAGCAGTTACGGAGGGGGCTTGGCGTTTATGGAAAGGAACATTCAGTACTTC. Its translation: CASSYGGGLAFMERNIQYF.

CDR3 region: CASSQEITLRQAPNIQYF. As DNA, the CDR3 is TGCGCCAGCAGCCAAGAGATCACGCTCCGACAAGCCCCGAACATTCAGTACTTC. The rearrangement joins TRBV4-1 to TRBJ2-4, with D uncertain. Per the germline V gene, CDR1 is MGHRA and CDR2 is YSYEKL. The CDR3 extends over 18 amino acids. V was pared by 0 bases and J by 7 bases, with 22 bases between.

The CDR3 DNA is TGCAGCGTTGACGTTAGCGGGGGGGCTGGGGCCAACGTCCTGACTTTC. It codes for CSVDVSGGAGANVLTF. V usage is TRBV29-1 and J usage is TRBJ2-6; 11 nucleotides align to TRBD2. Germline CDR1 is SQVTM and CDR2 is ANQGSEA. The CDR3 has 16 residues. V lost 3 bases to trimming and J lost 2 bases; unmatched junction nucleotides: 3.

Points on this clonotype: Mismatch with germline at one junction end may stem from a read error. This chain uses TRBV5-1 with TRBJ2-7; 11 bases agree with TRBD2. The J call is uncertain, as TRBJ2-5 better fits the DNA end. CDR1 and CDR2 from the germline V gene are SGHRS and YFSETQ. The CDR3 covers 19 residues. This chain's CDR3 is CASSSGVASGGPVQGTQYF. The CDR3 DNA sequence: TGCGCCAGCAGCTCCGGAGTGGCTAGCGGGGGGCCTGTACAAGGGACCCAGTACTTC.

With regard to this clonotype: Given a much more abundant clone one base away, this may be a read error. This chain connects TRBV18 to TRBJ2-5; 9 positions match TRBD1. This CDR3 has 15 residues. The germline gives CDR1 KGHSH, CDR2 LQKENI. The J segment lost 11 bases and the V segment lost 4 bases, leaving 14 bases of the junction unmatched. The CDR3 DNA reads as TGTGCCAGCTCACATACCGGGACAGGGCGAAAGGAGCAGTACTTC. This translates into CASSHTGTGRKEQYF.